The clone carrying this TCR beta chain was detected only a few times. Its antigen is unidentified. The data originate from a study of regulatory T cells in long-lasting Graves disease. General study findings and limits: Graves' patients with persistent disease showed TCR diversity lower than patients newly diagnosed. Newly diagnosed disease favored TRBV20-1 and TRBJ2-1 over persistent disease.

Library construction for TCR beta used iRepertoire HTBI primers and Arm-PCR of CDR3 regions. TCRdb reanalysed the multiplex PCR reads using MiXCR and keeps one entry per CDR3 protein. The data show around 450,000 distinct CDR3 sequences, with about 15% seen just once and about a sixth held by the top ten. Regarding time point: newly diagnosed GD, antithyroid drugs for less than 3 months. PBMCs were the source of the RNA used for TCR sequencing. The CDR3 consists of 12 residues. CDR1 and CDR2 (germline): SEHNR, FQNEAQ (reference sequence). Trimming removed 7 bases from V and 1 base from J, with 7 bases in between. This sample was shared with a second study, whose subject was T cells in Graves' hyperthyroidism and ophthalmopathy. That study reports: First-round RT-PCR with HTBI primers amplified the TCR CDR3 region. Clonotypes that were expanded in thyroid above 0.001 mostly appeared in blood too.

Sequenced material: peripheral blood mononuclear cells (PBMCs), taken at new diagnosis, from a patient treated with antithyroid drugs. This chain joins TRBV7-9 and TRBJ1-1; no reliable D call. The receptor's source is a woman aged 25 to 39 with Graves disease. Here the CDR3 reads CASTQTNTEAFF. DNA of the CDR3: TGTGCCAGCACCCAGACGAACACTGAAGCTTTCTTT. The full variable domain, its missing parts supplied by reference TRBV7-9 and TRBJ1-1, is DTGVSQNPRHKITKRGQNVTFRCDPISEHNRLYWYRQTLGQGPEFLTYFQNEAQLEKSRLLSDRFSAERPKGSFSTLEIQRTEQGDSAMYLCASTQTNTEAFFGQGTRLTVV.